This T cell receptor beta chain was sequenced in a study of blood T cells in healthy people across ages (dated by TCRdb to the mid-2010s). Regarding the study in general: In model experiments, roughly one uniquely barcoded TCR beta cDNA molecule per two T cells was captured by template switching. To track age-related changes in TCR beta repertoire diversity, the study relied on deep sequencing normalized with unique cDNA molecular identifiers. The study analyzed two additional independent replicas of 1 million unique cDNA reads from the same blood draw for two donors, one aged 18 to 29 and one aged 80 or older. Four age groups were formed from the donors: young (average 16 years), middle-aged (around 40), aged (around 68) and long-lived (roughly 81). To avoid experimental bias, donors of different ages were spread randomly across the sequencing lanes. The research as a whole found: Compared with the aged group, the long-lived group had more naive CD4+ T cells, fewer expanded clones and increased TCR diversity, a pattern suggesting age selection. Observed TCR beta diversity per million T cells fell roughly linearly with age, and a significant reduction was already apparent by age roughly 40. Conclusive comparison of naive and antigen-experienced compartments was prevented by the profiling of bulk unsorted PBMCs. Estimates of total diversity based on one million sequenced T cells were considered lower bounds and underestimates. Observed TCR beta diversity correlated strongly with the percentage of naive T cells measured by flow cytometry. The CMV infection status of donors was not known, potentially confounding age-related changes in expanded clonotypes.

This clonotype showed up many times. Its antigen target is currently unknown. Per-nucleotide qualities are absent, and no much larger clonotype sits a single base away. The library was produced with 5' RACE. The sample was run on an Illumina HiSeq 2500. A second PCR of roughly 7 to 11 cycles was performed with a sample-barcoded 5' primer and a J-beta primer mix. Each TCR beta cDNA molecule received a unique molecular identifier from a template-switch 5' adaptor carrying 12 random nucleotides. Each sample yielded at least 3 million CDR3-containing paired-end reads. First-strand cDNA was synthesized from all RNA with the Mint cDNA synthesis kit, primed by a TRBC-specific oligonucleotide. Following uracil-DNA glycosylase treatment, all cDNA underwent a first 18-cycle PCR with the universal primers M1SS and BC2_uni_R. In the source study's methods: Each sample was normalized by randomly selecting 1 million high-quality reads, each carrying a distinct molecular identifier. Reads with shared molecular identifiers were discarded instead of being binned into consensus sequences. MiTCR, set to a Q25 quality threshold and the strictest error-elimination algorithm, was used for CDR3 identification, clonotype clustering and error correction. Lower-bound total TCR beta diversity was estimated with a nonparametric unseen species model using Euler transformation. TCRdb trimmed the raw reads at Q25, called clones with MiXCR and kept productive beta chains. Entries are consolidated by CDR3 protein sequence, retaining the most common genes and DNA. The V and J calls were determined by TCRdb, not by the authors. This sample is represented by hundreds of thousands of distinct CDR3 sequences; around 43% of them were singletons. The ten largest clonotypes hold approximately 19% of the sample.

Systemically healthy Caucasian individuals from Russia, approximately 39 in total and aged roughly 6 to 100 years, were included as donors. Roughly 11 milliliters of peripheral blood were drawn from each donor into EDTA-treated Vacutainer tubes. Ficoll-Paque density-gradient centrifugation was used to isolate PBMCs, with at least 6 million per sample. Total RNA, at least 6 micrograms per sample, was extracted from PBMCs with Trizol reagent. The percentages of naive CD45RAhigh/CD27high T cells were determined by flow cytometry on a PBMC aliquot from every donor. The germline ends are 9 bases apart after V is trimmed by 5 bases and J by 5 bases. CDR3 length: 12 amino acids, cysteine to phenylalanine. Only the CDR3 DNA stays, 36 bases, in frame from base 1. CDR1 is given as LGHNA and CDR2 as YSLEER, both from the germline V gene.

The receptor comes from a man aged 55 to 69 in good health. The V and J genes are TRBV4-3 and TRBJ2-5, with no confidently assigned D gene. The sample taken for sequencing was blood. Here is the DNA: TGCGCCAGCAGCGATAGTCGTGAGACCCAGTACTTC. Translated, this gives CASSDSRETQYF.